This TCR beta chain was identified during a study of T cells in Graves' hyperthyroidism and ophthalmopathy. Study details: The initial diagnosis was the point when peripheral blood was collected, ahead of any treatment.

TCR beta CDR3 sequences were amplified from RNA transcripts. The HTBI primer set was used in a first-round RT-PCR of the TCR CDR3. TCRdb re-derived calls from the multiplex PCR reads in MiXCR, one entry per CDR3 protein. Of more than 550,000 distinct CDR3 sequences in the sample, 18% were seen once. This clonotype showed up many times. V lost 9 bases, J lost 1 base, and 16 bases lay in between. Germline CDR1 and CDR2: SGHRS and YFSETQ. This CDR3 is 14 amino acids long. For the diagnoses, clinical symptoms, serum thyroxine and TRAb, thyroid ultrasound and orbital computed tomography were used. Fresh peripheral blood, 9.5 to 10 ml of it, supplied the PBMCs.

The genes are TRBV5-1 and TRBJ1-1, with a weak D call TRBD1 (5 bases). The receptor was derived from a woman aged 45-65 years with Graves' hyperthyroidism that later progressed to Graves' ophthalmopathy. The material sequenced was blood. The CDR3 here is CATRSERGNTEAFF. The CDR3 DNA reads as TGCGCCACCCGATCGGAGAGGGGGAACACTGAAGCTTTCTTT.